A single sample gave rise to the 10 T cell receptor beta chains below, sequenced in a study of T cell responses to AZD1222 COVID-19 vaccine. Sequencing used immunoSEQ multiplex PCR; TCRdb keeps in-frame clones, though not all of them. Here the sample spans about 90,000 clones, roughly 88% being singletons. The sample consisted of peripheral blood, taken on day 0 of AZD1222 vaccination. These receptors were collected from an adult in good health.

The chain recombines TRBV6-1 with TRBJ1-2; D remains unclear. V shed 1 base and J shed 7 bases, with 13 bases lying between them. Germline-derived CDR1 and CDR2 are MNHNS and SASEGT. The CDR3 spans 14 residues. This chain's CDR3 is CASSEVAELGGYTF. The CDR3 nucleotides read TGTGCCAGCAGTGAAGTGGCAGAGCTGGGTGGCTACACCTTC.

The CDR3 reads CASSLPPGGSYEQYF. The CDR3 DNA reads TGTGCCAGCAGCCTCCCCCCGGGAGGCTCCTACGAGCAGTACTTC. The chain couples TRBV6-2 or TRBV6-3 to TRBJ2-7; TRBD2 agrees at 7 bases. This CDR3 is built from 15 residues. V lost 6 bases and J lost 0; bases outside the gene matches: 8. Germline V gene data show CDR1 as MNHEY and CDR2 as SVGEGT.

This clone was detected once. The CDR3 spells CASSVGGAGYSPLHF. In DNA, the CDR3 is TGTGCCAGCAGCGTAGGAGGGGCAGGGTATTCACCCCTCCACTTT. The chain couples TRBV9 to TRBJ1-6, with D maybe TRBD1 (5 bases). This CDR3 is built from 15 residues. Trimming took 0 bases from V and 8 from J, leaving 12 bases between them. Germline assignment: CDR1 SGDLS and CDR2 YYNGEE.

The rearrangement uses TRBV12-3 or TRBV12-4 and TRBJ1-2; D unresolved. V shed 1 base and J shed 8 bases, with 8 bases lying between them. CDR3 length: 12 residues. CDR3 amino acids: CASSLEGSGYTF. CDR3 nucleotides: TGTGCCAGCAGTTTAGAAGGGTCGGGCTACACCTTC.

The chain uses TRBV6-5 and TRBJ1-5, with no clear D. The germline gives CDR1 MNHEY, CDR2 SVGAGI. Trimming stripped 6 bases from V and 4 bases from J, with 10 bases between. This CDR3 is 13 amino acids long. The CDR3 bases are TGTGCCAGCAGGACCCGCCGTAATCAGCCCCAGCATTTT. Amino acid sequence: CASRTRRNQPQHF.

The chain links TRBV5-6 to TRBJ2-4; 8 bases are shared with TRBD1. The CDR3 length is 13 residues. After removal of 2 bases from V and 6 bases from J, the junction contained 1 base not matched to a gene. Germline V gene data show CDR1 as SGHDT and CDR2 as YYEEEE. CDR3 nucleotide sequence: TGTGCCAGCAGCTTCGGGACAGGAAACATTCAGTACTTC. Translation gives CASSFGTGNIQYF.

The V gene is TRBV12-5, the J gene TRBJ1-5; D is unclear. The germline V and J ends were trimmed by 6 bases and 0 bases, with 12 bases remaining between them. Germline V CDR1 and CDR2: LGHNT, FRNRAP. The CDR3 contains 15 residues. The DNA for the CDR3 is TGTGCTAGTGGACCGGGGAGTTATAGCAATCAGCCCCAGCATTTT. It is translated as CASGPGSYSNQPQHF.

The chain employs TRBV24-1 and TRBJ1-1; D is possibly TRBD1 (6 bases). The CDR3 spans 15 residues. V was trimmed by 5 bases and J by 0 bases, leaving 12 bases between them. The germline V gene encodes CDR1 KGHDR and CDR2 SFDVKD. This chain's CDR3 is CATSAAGAMNTEAFF. The CDR3 coding sequence is TGTGCCACCAGTGCAGCAGGGGCGATGAACACTGAAGCTTTCTTT.

V is TRBV29-1 and J is TRBJ2-7; 9 bases align to TRBD2. The J segment lost 3 bases and the V segment lost 4 bases, leaving 4 bases of the junction unmatched. The CDR3 runs 13 residues. Germline V gene lookup returns CDR1 SQVTM and CDR2 ANQGSEA. The DNA of the CDR3 is TGCAGCGTTGTGACTAGCGGACACTACGAGCAGTACTTC. It translates to CSVVTSGHYEQYF.

The V gene is TRBV6-5, the J gene TRBJ2-5; 7 bases map to TRBD2. CDR3 size: 16 residues. CDR1 is MNHEY and CDR2 is SVGAGI in the germline V gene. V gave up 0 bases and J gave up 4 bases; unmatched junction bases: 8. The CDR3 sequence: CASSYSFGRRGETQYF. CDR3 sequence (DNA): TGTGCCAGCAGTTACTCGTTCGGGAGGAGGGGAGAGACCCAGTACTTC.